Below are 5 T cell receptor beta chains sequenced from a single sample in a study of blood T cells in healthy people across ages. A second about 6 to 12 cycle PCR used barcoded and J-beta primers. Each CDR3 protein gets one entry after TCRdb re-called the 5' RACE reads with MiXCR. The sample has some 640,000 distinct CDR3 sequences; around 45% are singletons. The specimen was blood. The receptor source for this set is a woman aged 60-75 years in good health.

CDR3 protein: CAISVTSGKSDTQFF. CDR3 nucleotides: TGTGCCATCAGTGTTACTAGCGGGAAGTCAGATACGCAGTTCTTC. V usage is TRBV10-3 and J usage is TRBJ2-1; 10 positions agree with TRBD2. The CDR3 sequence is 15 residues long. Germline V gene lookup returns CDR1 ENHRY and CDR2 SYGVKD. V was clipped by 4 bases and J by 12 bases; unmatched bases: 12.

The chain has TRBV4-2 and TRBJ2-7; D possibly corresponds to TRBD2 (5 bases). V was pared by 0 bases and J by 0 bases, with 15 bases between. The V gene's germline CDR1 is LGHNA and CDR2 YNFKEQ. CDR3 length equals 17 residues. Here the CDR3 reads CASSQELREAVSYEQYF. The DNA of the CDR3 is TGTGCCAGCAGCCAAGAACTCCGAGAAGCGGTCTCCTACGAGCAGTACTTC.

This clonotype was observed a handful of times. The gene calls are TRBV6-2 or TRBV6-3 and TRBJ2-3; D call uncertain. Trimming pared 4 bases from V and 7 bases from J, leaving 6 bases between. Per the germline V gene, CDR1 is MNHEY and CDR2 is SVGEGT. The CDR3 runs to 11 residues. The CDR3 sequence is CASSSANTQYF. The CDR3 coding sequence is TGTGCCAGCAGTTCGGCCAATACGCAGTATTTT.

The chain couples TRBV27 to TRBJ1-1; TRBD1 agrees at 8 bases. CDR1 is MNHEY and CDR2 is SMNVEV in the germline V gene (reference sequence). The CDR3 contains 15 residues. V dropped 8 bases and J dropped 1; count of bases not matched to a gene: 9. This CDR3 reads CASLPWTGRNTEAFF. The CDR3 DNA reads as TGTGCCAGCCTACCTTGGACAGGGAGGAACACTGAAGCTTTCTTT.

CDR3 residues: CASSQTPGGSPLHF. The CDR3 region has the DNA TGTGCCAGCAGTCAAACGCCCGGGGGTTCACCCCTCCACTTT. The chain links TRBV2 to TRBJ1-6; D may be TRBD1 (5 bases). Germline V CDR1 and CDR2: SNHLY, FYNNEI. The CDR3 consists of 14 residues. The V end lost 5 bases, the J end lost 9 bases, and 14 bases lay between the germline ends. The full variable domain, completed using reference TRBV2 and TRBJ1-6, is EPEVTQTPSHQVTQMGQEVILRCVPISNHLYFYWYRQILGQKVEFLVSFYNNEISEKSEIFDDQFSVERPDGSNFTLKIRSTKLEDSAMYFCASSQTPGGSPLHFGNGTRLTVT.